The 22 T cell receptor beta chains below all came from one sample that was sequenced in a study of blood T cell repertoires in COVID-19. Some clones are missing from TCRdb's copy, which holds only in-frame ones; the method was immunoSEQ multiplex PCR. The table has about 250,000 clones, 80% to 90% seen once. The material sequenced was PBMCs or T cells enriched from blood (not recorded which). The source is a man aged 35-49 years who had recovered from COVID-19.

This chain connects TRBV30 to TRBJ1-4; D perhaps matches TRBD1 (5 bases). The CDR3 has 16 amino acids. Germline V gene data show CDR1 as GTSNPN and CDR2 as SVGIG (reference sequence). V gave up 2 bases and J gave up 3 bases, with 16 bases separating them. CDR3 loop: CAWSRPISGSNEKLFF. CDR3 nucleotide sequence: TGTGCCTGGAGTCGACCAATTTCAGGGTCTAATGAAAAACTGTTTTTT.

This clone was observed a single time. The chain recombines TRBV5-1 with TRBJ2-3; D ambiguous. The CDR3 covers 14 residues. Trimming cost V 0 bases and J 5 bases, with 10 bases left between them. Germline V gene data show CDR1 as SGHRS and CDR2 as YFSETQ. The CDR3 bases are TGCGCCAGCAGCTTGGGTTCTCTAGGAGATACGCAGTATTTT. It encodes CASSLGSLGDTQYF.

The chain links TRBV18 to TRBJ2-1; 8 bases are shared with TRBD2. Germline CDR1 KGHSH, CDR2 LQKENI. V lost 0 bases to trimming and J lost 0 bases; unmatched junction nucleotides: 1. CDR3 length equals 16 residues. CDR3 bases: TGTGCCAGCTCACCACCAACTAGCGGCTCCTACAATGAGCAGTTCTTC. This translates into CASSPPTSGSYNEQFF.

This chain joins TRBV3-1 (or the pseudogene TRBV3-2) and TRBJ2-1, with D maybe TRBD2 (6 bases). In germline, CDR1 is LGHDT, CDR2 YNNKEL (reference sequence). The V and J ends lost 3 bases and 1 base respectively, with 13 bases between them. The CDR3 loop spans 16 amino acids. The CDR3: CASSHSSAPSYNEQFF. DNA of the CDR3: TGTGCCAGCAGCCACTCTAGCGCTCCATCCTACAATGAGCAGTTCTTC.

This rearrangement joins TRBV28 to TRBJ2-5; 12 nucleotides line up with TRBD2. V shed 4 bases, J shed 5 bases, and the junction held 17 bases outside the gene matches. The CDR3 spans 19 residues. Germline loops: CDR1 MDHEN, CDR2 SYDVKM. The CDR3 is CASSSIALSTSGGLETQYF. The CDR3 DNA reads TGTGCCAGCAGTTCTATAGCCCTCTCGACTAGCGGGGGACTGGAGACCCAGTACTTC.

The V and J genes are TRBV20-1 and TRBJ1-5; D is unresolved. The CDR3 has 16 residues. V was trimmed by 3 bases and J by 1 base, leaving 16 bases between them. The V gene's germline CDR1 is DFQATT and CDR2 SNEGSKA (reference sequence). CDR3 sequence reads: CSASLGGGGSNQPQHF. CDR3 nucleotide sequence: TGCAGTGCTAGTCTGGGCGGAGGTGGGAGCAATCAGCCCCAGCATTTT.

This clone was detected once. The CDR3 protein is CASSLGRGRGETQYF. The CDR3 DNA follows: TGTGCCAGCAGCTTAGGACGCGGGAGAGGAGAGACCCAGTACTTC. V and J are TRBV7-2 and TRBJ2-5; TRBD2 agrees at 7 bases. J gave up 4 bases and V 1 base, and 6 bases lay outside the gene matches. The germline CDR1 and CDR2 sequences are SGHTA and FQGNSA. CDR3 length equals 15 residues.

The chain employs TRBV19 and TRBJ2-1; 8 nucleotides match TRBD1. The CDR3 extends over 15 amino acids. After removal of 4 bases from V and 7 bases from J, the junction contained 9 bases not matched to a gene. Germline loops: CDR1 LNHDA, CDR2 SQIVND (reference sequence). The CDR3 sequence is CASSKGRDRYNEQFF. The CDR3 nucleotides read TGTGCCAGTAGTAAGGGACGGGACAGGTATAATGAGCAGTTCTTC.

This clone occurred once. The chain uses TRBV12-3 or TRBV12-4 and TRBJ2-1; D remains unclear. V lost 10 bases, J lost 4 bases, and 11 bases lay in between. CDR3 size: 12 residues. Here the CDR3 reads CAISTIYNEQFF. CDR3 DNA sequence: TGTGCCATCTCGACAATTTACAATGAGCAGTTCTTC.

This chain uses TRBV18 with TRBJ2-5; TRBD2 matches at 8 bases. CDR1 KGHSH and CDR2 LQKENI come from the germline V gene. This CDR3 spans 14 amino acids. After removal of 8 bases from V and 4 bases from J, the junction contained 9 bases not matched to a gene. The CDR3 DNA reads as TGTGCCAGCACCACCAGCGGGGGAGGAGAGACCCAGTACTTC. As protein: CASTTSGGGETQYF.

This chain joins TRBV5-1 and TRBJ1-3; no clear D gene. The V gene's germline CDR1 is SGHRS and CDR2 YFSETQ. The ends were cut back, 4 bases at V and 0 bases at J, with 11 bases in the middle. The CDR3 length is 15 residues. The CDR3 region has the DNA TGCGCCAGCAGCCCCCAGTCGCTCTCTGGAAACACCATATATTTT. It translates to CASSPQSLSGNTIYF. Together with reference TRBV5-1 and TRBJ1-3, the CDR3 gives the full variable domain: KAGVTQTPRYLIKTRGQQVTLSCSPISGHRSVSWYQQTPGQGLQFLFEYFSETQRNKGNFPGRFSGRQFSNSRSEMNVSTLELGDSALYLCASSPQSLSGNTIYFGEGSWLTVV.

A single count supports this clone. This chain links TRBV10-3 with TRBJ2-7, with D possibly matching TRBD2 (7 bases). The ends were cut back, 6 bases at V and 0 bases at J, with 12 bases in the middle. The germline V gene encodes CDR1 ENHRY and CDR2 SYGVKD. The CDR3 loop spans 14 amino acids. CDR3 residues: CAIRGGAASYEQYF. Here the CDR3 DNA reads TGTGCCATCAGGGGGGGGGCAGCCTCCTACGAGCAGTACTTC.

The CDR3 region is CASSPMADNSPLHF. DNA for the CDR3: TGTGCCAGCAGTCCGATGGCGGATAATTCACCCCTCCACTTT. The V call is TRBV7-9, the J call TRBJ1-6; no clear D. CDR3 size: 14 residues. V gave up 6 bases and J gave up 5 bases, with 11 bases separating them. CDR1 is SEHNR and CDR2 is FQNEAQ in the germline V gene (reference sequence).

The CDR3: CAWSLGRLAGAGQFF. The CDR3 DNA is TGTGCCTGGAGTCTAGGGAGGCTAGCGGGAGCTGGGCAGTTCTTC. The chain joins TRBV30 to TRBJ2-1; 10 bases agree with TRBD2. Germline V gene sequence: CDR1 GTSNPN, CDR2 SVGIG (reference sequence). The CDR3 loop spans 15 amino acids. V gave up 2 bases and J gave up 12 bases; unmatched junction bases: 13.

The chain is built from TRBV27 and TRBJ2-7, with 11 bases lining up with TRBD2. After removal of 6 bases from V and 4 bases from J, the junction contained 2 bases not matched to a gene. Germline CDR1 MNHEY, CDR2 SMNVEV (reference sequence). The CDR3 is 13 residues long. This chain's CDR3 is CASRTSGNYEQYF. The DNA of the CDR3 is TGTGCCAGCAGGACTAGCGGGAATTACGAGCAGTACTTC.

V is TRBV2 and J is TRBJ2-1; TRBD1 matches 7 bases. V shed 5 bases and J 6 bases; nucleotides not matched to a gene: 7. This CDR3 spans 14 amino acids. Germline assignment: CDR1 SNHLY and CDR2 FYNNEI. CDR3 in amino acids: CASSITGVVNEQFF. CDR3 DNA: TGTGCCAGCAGTATCACAGGGGTAGTCAATGAGCAGTTCTTC.

CDR3 DNA: TGTGCCAGCAGCCGGACTAGCGCCGGTGAGACCCAGTACTTC. It codes for CASSRTSAGETQYF. V and J are TRBV7-9 and TRBJ2-5; 9 bases are a match to TRBD2. This CDR3 has 14 amino acids. CDR1 is SEHNR, CDR2 FQNEAQ, per germline (reference sequence). The V and J ends lost 5 bases and 5 bases, in that order; junction bases with no gene match: 6.

As DNA, the CDR3 is TGTGCCTGGAGTGTGGGTGGGAGCAGCAATCAGCCCCAGCATTTT. Protein: CAWSVGGSSNQPQHF. The chain carries TRBV30 and TRBJ1-5; no firm D call. This CDR3 spans 15 amino acids. V lost 0 bases, J lost 1 base, and 10 bases lay in between. Germline values: CDR1 GTSNPN, CDR2 SVGIG (reference sequence).

CDR3 sequence: CASSLAPGSSYEQYF. DNA for the CDR3: TGTGCCAGCAGCTTAGCCCCGGGTAGCTCCTACGAGCAGTACTTC. The chain recombines TRBV7-2 with TRBJ2-7; D is unclear. The germline V gene has CDR1 SGHTA and CDR2 FQGNSA. Trimming took off 0 bases at V and 0 bases at J, with 9 bases between the two ends. This CDR3 has 15 amino acids.

The rearrangement joins TRBV30 to TRBJ1-1; 9 bases match TRBD1. Germline trimming cut 6 bases from V and 2 bases from J; bases unmatched to any gene: 1. CDR1 is GTSNPN and CDR2 is SVGIG in the germline V gene (reference sequence). The CDR3 is made up of 12 amino acids. The CDR3 loop is CACTGGNTEAFF. The DNA of the CDR3 is TGTGCCTGTACAGGGGGCAACACTGAAGCTTTCTTT.

V gene TRBV20-1 combines with J gene TRBJ2-5; D perhaps matches TRBD2 (6 bases). Germline loops: CDR1 DFQATT, CDR2 SNEGSKA (reference sequence). V was pared by 3 bases and J by 3 bases, with 11 bases between. The CDR3 runs 13 residues. CDR3 residues: CSASEAGEETQYF. CDR3 sequence (DNA): TGCAGTGCTAGTGAAGCGGGCGAAGAGACCCAGTACTTC.

This chain links TRBV2 with TRBJ1-4; D unclear. The germline gives CDR1 SNHLY, CDR2 FYNNEI. The germline V and J ends were trimmed by 11 bases and 3 bases, with 10 bases remaining between them. CDR3 size: 12 residues. The CDR3 sequence: CAWENPNEKLFF. The CDR3 nucleotides are TGTGCCTGGGAGAACCCTAATGAAAAACTGTTTTTT.